The present entry profiles one T cell receptor beta chain with its context. There is no known antigen for this receptor. It has no much larger one-base neighbor in the sample; base qualities were not kept. The entry originates in a study of control samples from healthy donors and cancer patients (dated by TCRdb to the early 2020s). Its CDR3 holds 15 amino acids, cysteine through phenylalanine. Just CDR3 DNA is preserved here, 45 bases in frame from base 1. V sheds 0 bases and J sheds 8 bases, leaving 12 bases between their ends. Per the germline V gene, SGHDT is the CDR1 and YYEEEE is the CDR2. The library came from the immunoSEQ multiplex PCR assay. Entries here come from immuneACCESS through TCRdb and include only in-frame sequences with V and J called. Some clones fail to appear in such tables; in the studies checked, an unresolved V gene covers under half of the shortfall, and the cause of the remainder is unknown. The sample yields some 130,000 clones; approximately 89% were counted once. Clones ranked in the top ten supply roughly 3.2% of the sample.

The chain is made from TRBV5-6 and TRBJ1-6; 5 matching bases give a weak D call of TRBD1. This TCR derives from a man aged 40-49 years in good health. Source material: blood. The DNA reads as follows: TGTGCCAGCAGCTTGGGGGACGGGGAGTATTCACCCCTCCACTTT. Its protein is CASSLGDGEYSPLHF.